The present TCR beta chain was sequenced within a study of shared clonotypes between healthy human individuals. Trimming took 0 bases from V and 9 from J, leaving 9 bases between them. Germline V gene sequence: CDR1 MGHRA, CDR2 YSYEKL. The CDR3 is 13 amino acids. In this sample, this clone turned up a few times. TCRdb keeps only in-frame clones here, not all; method: immunoSEQ multiplex PCR. The table shows about 2.5 million clones, with 85% to 95% occurring only once. Within Nashville, Tennessee resided all donors, each a Caucasian adult. The receptor was isolated from a man aged 18 to 29 in good health. Some clones in this sample may be carry-over from other donors' samples. Sequencing was carried out using naive CD4+ T cells from PBMCs. The subset was: CD45RA+ positively selected. This chain connects TRBV4-1 to TRBJ1-5; D unresolved. This chain's CDR3 is CASSQEESRPQHF. The CDR3 DNA reads as TGCGCCAGCAGCCAAGAAGAATCCAGGCCCCAGCATTTT.